Listed below are T cell receptor beta chains from one sample, sequenced in a study of breast tumors, draining lymph nodes, adjacent tissues. In TCRdb, the multiplex PCR reads were re-called with MiXCR into one record per CDR3 protein. The table records more than 250,000 distinct CDR3 sequences, 30% to 35% of them present only once. Sample: axillary lymph node tissue. All receptors come from a female donor with breast cancer. Some clones in this sample may be carry-over from other donors' samples. Both conserved end residues are part of each CDR3. A D gene is named only where the DNA matches it firmly. Clone size is shown for a subset of rows, as once, few, many or a class of expanded clone.

cdr3_nt,cdr3_aa,v_call,d_call,j_call,clone_size,cdr3_length
TGTGCCAGCAGTCTCTATAGCACAGATACGCAGTATTTT,CASSLYSTDTQYF,TRBV28,.,TRBJ2-3,.,13
TGTGCCAGCAGTGTTCCGGGACTAGCGGGCGAAGGCACAGATACGCAGTATTTT,CASSVPGLAGEGTDTQYF,TRBV25-1,TRBD2,TRBJ2-3,.,18
TGTGCCAGCAGCTTGGCCGTAGCGACCGGGGAGCTGTTTTTT,CASSLAVATGELFF,TRBV5-5,.,TRBJ2-2,many,14
TGTGCCAGCAGTTCCGGGACTAGCGGGTTATACAATGAGCAGTTCTTC,CASSSGTSGLYNEQFF,TRBV12-3/TRBV12-4,TRBD2,TRBJ2-1,many,16
TGTGCTAGTGGTTTGGCTACAGGGGGGGGAGGATCTGGGGCCAACGTCCTGACTTTC,CASGLATGGGGSGANVLTF,TRBV12-5,.,TRBJ2-6,.,19
TGCGCCAGCAGTGATGGGACAGACTATGGCTACACCTTC,CASSDGTDYGYTF,TRBV10-1,TRBD1,TRBJ1-2,many,13
TGTGCCAGTAGTATAGAAAGGGGCAACATTCAGTACTTC,CASSIERGNIQYF,TRBV19,.,TRBJ2-4,.,13
TGTGCCAGCAGCCCTGACGGAAACATTCAGTACTTC,CASSPDGNIQYF,TRBV7-3,.,TRBJ2-4,.,12
TGCGCCAGCAGCTTGGCCAAGGCTAGCGGAACCTACGAGCAGTACTTC,CASSLAKASGTYEQYF,TRBV5-1,TRBD2,TRBJ2-7,many,16
TGTGCCAGCAGCCAAGGAGGGTTCGAGACCCAGTACTTC,CASSQGGFETQYF,TRBV7-9,.,TRBJ2-5,.,13
TGTGCCAGCAGTTCTGTCGCGACCCGTAATGAGCAGTTCTTC,CASSSVATRNEQFF,TRBV3-1,.,TRBJ2-1,few,14
TGTGCCAGCACCGGAGGACAGACCTACAATGAGCAGTTCTTC,CASTGGQTYNEQFF,TRBV27,.,TRBJ2-1,.,14
TGTGCCAGCAGCGTAGGTGCGGGGGCGCAGGGCTACACCTTC,CASSVGAGAQGYTF,TRBV9,.,TRBJ1-2,many,14
TGCGCCAGCAGCTCAAGCGGGAGATTCGACGAGCAGTACTTC,CASSSSGRFDEQYF,TRBV5-1,TRBD2,TRBJ2-7,many,14
TGTGCCAGCAGCTTAGGGCCGGGGCCAGACTCTGGAAACACCATATATTTT,CASSLGPGPDSGNTIYF,TRBV11-2,.,TRBJ1-3,many,17
TGTGCTAGGGAGGACAGGGTGGTAGCCGGGGAGCTGTTTTTT,CAREDRVVAGELFF,TRBV24-1,TRBD1,TRBJ2-2,.,14
TGTGCCAGCAGTTTCATTGGGGGGACTAGCGGCTACAATGAGCAGTTCTTC,CASSFIGGTSGYNEQFF,TRBV27,TRBD2,TRBJ2-1,.,17
TGTGCCAGCAGTCACTCGATCCTAGCGGGAGTGGAGCAGTACTTC,CASSHSILAGVEQYF,TRBV6-5,TRBD2,TRBJ2-7,.,15
TGTGTCAGCTCTCGACGACTAGCGGGAGGGCCTGGGACCGGGGAGCTGTTTTTT,CVSSRRLAGGPGTGELFF,TRBV18,TRBD2,TRBJ2-2,.,18
TGTGCCAGCAGCTTAAGCCAAACCACTGAAGCTTTCTTT,CASSLSQTTEAFF,TRBV7-9,.,TRBJ1-1,.,13